This T cell receptor (beta chain) was sequenced in a study of T-cell reconstitution after alpha-beta-depleted transplantation in children. CDR1 is SEHNR, CDR2 FQNEAQ, per germline (reference sequence). The CDR3 contains 13 residues. Trimming took off 3 bases at V and 8 bases at J, with 10 bases between the two ends. In its sample, this clonotype was seen a few times. A library of TCRbeta sequences, prepared with unique molecular identifiers, was generated. TCRdb ran MiXCR on the PCR reads and lists one entry per CDR3 protein. The profile covers 380,000 or so distinct CDR3 sequences, with less than 15% appearing a single time and roughly 4.3% taken by the ten largest.

This specimen was PBMCs, taken from the stem cell graft. The gene calls are TRBV7-9 and TRBJ1-4; D is uncertain. The clonotype comes from a human donor who donated a stem cell graft to a child with Fanconi anemia. CDR3 loop: CASSFEDSEKLFF. Here the CDR3 DNA reads TGTGCCAGCAGCTTCGAGGACTCCGAAAAACTGTTTTTT.